This passage covers 23 T cell receptor beta chains from one sample sequenced in a study of technical replicates of blood from several donors. Sequenced by immunoSEQ multiplex PCR; TCRdb stores in-frame clones only, minus some. The sample comprises about 80,000 clones, 90% to 95% of which are singletons, and roughly 0.4% rests with the top ten. Sequences were obtained from T cells isolated from PBMCs. The receptors were gathered from a human donor in good health.

V and J are TRBV7-9 and TRBJ2-7; the D gene is possibly TRBD1 (6 bases). V lost 2 bases to trimming and J lost 1 base, with 15 bases between them. The germline gives CDR1 SEHNR, CDR2 FQNEAQ (reference sequence). This CDR3 comprises 16 residues. For the CDR3, the DNA is TGTGCCAGCAGCTTAATTTACAGGGTAGGGTCCTACGAGCAGTACTTC. Its translation is CASSLIYRVGSYEQYF.

In DNA form, the CDR3 reads TGTGCCAGCAGAATCGCGGAGACCCAGTACTTC. Translating gives CASRIAETQYF. This chain joins TRBV6-6 and TRBJ2-5; D unresolved. The CDR3 runs to 11 residues. Germline CDR1 MNHNY, CDR2 SVGAGI (reference sequence). V gave up 6 bases and J gave up 5 bases, with 7 bases separating them.

The chain combines TRBV5-6 with TRBJ1-4; 9 nucleotides line up with TRBD1. CDR3 length: 14 amino acids. The J segment lost 4 bases and the V segment lost 4 bases, leaving 2 bases of the junction unmatched. CDR1 SGHDT and CDR2 YYEEEE come from the germline V gene. CDR3 loop: CASSGDRDNEKLFF. CDR3 nucleotides: TGTGCCAGCAGCGGGGACAGGGATAATGAAAAACTGTTTTTT.

The chain combines TRBV27 with TRBJ2-1; 7 nucleotides agree with TRBD2. V lost 5 bases to trimming and J lost 4 bases; unmatched junction nucleotides: 17. The CDR3 is 18 amino acids. Germline CDR1 and CDR2: MNHEY and SMNVEV (reference sequence). CDR3 loop: CASSPLESREVGYNEQFF. The CDR3 region has the DNA TGTGCCAGCAGTCCCCTTGAGAGTCGGGAGGTAGGATACAATGAGCAGTTCTTC.

The gene calls are TRBV7-9 and TRBJ2-1; 8 bases map to TRBD1. Losses at the gene ends were 2 bases for V and 8 bases for J; bases not matched to a gene: 8. CDR1 and CDR2 from the germline V gene are SEHNR and FQNEAQ (reference sequence). The CDR3 is made up of 15 amino acids. In nucleotides, the CDR3 is TGTGCCAGCAGCTTAATATCGGGACAGGAACATGAGCAGTTCTTC. This sequence encodes CASSLISGQEHEQFF.

This clone was observed once. The chain joins TRBV7-2 to TRBJ2-7, with D tentatively TRBD1 (6 bases). The V end lost 2 bases, the J end lost 7 bases, and 18 bases lay between the germline ends. This CDR3 contains 15 residues. Germline lookup yields CDR1 SGHTA and CDR2 FQGNSA. The CDR3 region is CASSLKAAPTGEQYF. For the CDR3, the DNA is TGTGCCAGCAGCTTAAAAGCGGCCCCAACAGGGGAGCAGTACTTC.

This clone showed up just once. The V gene is TRBV7-2, the J gene TRBJ2-1, with 8 bases fitting TRBD2. Per the germline V gene, CDR1 is SGHTA and CDR2 is FQGNSA. V gave up 0 bases and J gave up 0 bases; unmatched junction bases: 1. This CDR3 has 16 amino acids. CDR3 bases: TGTGCCAGCAGCTTAGCCGGGACTAGCTCCTACAATGAGCAGTTCTTC. Protein: CASSLAGTSSYNEQFF.

The rearrangement links TRBV30 to TRBJ1-5, with 10 bases aligning to TRBD1. V trimming: 1 base; J trimming: 2 bases; junction bases outside the gene matches: 2. Germline loops: CDR1 GTSNPN, CDR2 SVGIG (reference sequence). The CDR3 is 15 amino acids. CDR3 region: CAWSGGTGGNQPQHF. In nucleotides, the CDR3 is TGTGCCTGGAGTGGGGGGACAGGGGGCAATCAGCCCCAGCATTTT.

The CDR3 sequence is CASSVAGGLSYEQYF. In DNA form, the CDR3 reads TGTGCCAGCAGTGTAGCGGGAGGCCTCTCCTACGAGCAGTACTTC. The V gene is TRBV28, the J gene TRBJ2-7; 10 nucleotides agree with TRBD2. V was clipped by 5 bases and J by 0 bases; unmatched bases: 4. The CDR3 consists of 15 residues. Germline V gene data show CDR1 as MDHEN and CDR2 as SYDVKM.

J is TRBJ2-5 and V is TRBV11-3, with no clear D. The V and J ends lost 1 base and 2 bases respectively, with 11 bases between them. CDR1 is SGHNT and CDR2 is YENEEA in the germline V gene. The length of the CDR3 is 15 residues. This chain's CDR3 is CASSLGAFGQETQYF. In DNA, the CDR3 is TGTGCCAGCAGCTTAGGGGCTTTTGGGCAAGAGACCCAGTACTTC.

V usage is TRBV10-3 and J usage is TRBJ1-5, with 10 nucleotides matching TRBD1. This CDR3 comprises 16 residues. J was trimmed by 4 bases and V by 1 base; bases with no gene match: 4. CDR1 is ENHRY and CDR2 is SYGVKD in the germline V gene. DNA for the CDR3: TGTGCCATCAGTGAGTTCCGGGACAGGGGAAATCAGCCCCAGCATTTT. Translated, it gives CAISEFRDRGNQPQHF.

The genes are TRBV5-1 and TRBJ2-7; a possible D gene is TRBD2 (7 bases). This CDR3 comprises 16 residues. V was trimmed by 3 bases and J by 2 bases, leaving 18 bases between them. Germline lookup yields CDR1 SGHRS and CDR2 YFSETQ. CDR3 in DNA: TGCGCCAGCAGCTCCGAGAGGGGGGGTTATACCTACGAGCAGTACTTC. Residues: CASSSERGGYTYEQYF.

The V and J genes are TRBV11-3 and TRBJ2-2; 9 nucleotides align to TRBD1. V dropped 0 bases and J dropped 0; count of bases not matched to a gene: 11. This CDR3 comprises 20 residues. Germline values: CDR1 SGHNT, CDR2 YENEEA. The CDR3 region has the DNA TGTGCCAGCAGCTTAGATAACCGTCCGGGACAGGGCGCGAACACCGGGGAGCTGTTTTTT. Its translation is CASSLDNRPGQGANTGELFF.

The chain couples TRBV7-8 to TRBJ2-3, with 11 bases fitting TRBD2. V lost 4 bases to trimming and J lost 0 bases; unmatched junction nucleotides: 3. Germline CDR1 and CDR2: SGHVS and FQNEAQ. The CDR3 has 16 residues. The CDR3 sequence: CASSSTSGTSTDTQYF. The CDR3 nucleotides read TGTGCCAGCAGCTCGACTAGCGGGACTAGCACAGATACGCAGTATTTT.

This clone was seen once. The V gene is TRBV9, the J gene TRBJ2-7; TRBD1 might be the D (6 bases). Looked up from germline, CDR1 is SGDLS and CDR2 is YYNGEE. V gave up 2 bases and J gave up 4 bases, with 10 bases separating them. This CDR3 region has 13 residues. The DNA of the CDR3 is TGTGCCAGCAGCGTTGGGGACAAATACGAGCAGTACTTC. Residues: CASSVGDKYEQYF.

The V call is TRBV7-2, the J call TRBJ2-2; 11 bases are a match to TRBD2. Germline V lookup: CDR1 SGHTA, CDR2 FQGNSA. V gave up 4 bases and J gave up 3 bases; unmatched junction bases: 4. The length of the CDR3 is 16 residues. The CDR3 spells CASSSGLAAHTGELFF. In DNA form, the CDR3 reads TGTGCCAGCAGCTCGGGACTAGCGGCACACACCGGGGAGCTGTTTTTT.

The rearrangement uses TRBV28 and TRBJ1-1; 8 bases fit TRBD1. After removal of 7 bases from V and 5 bases from J, the junction contained 12 bases not matched to a gene. Germline values: CDR1 MDHEN, CDR2 SYDVKM. The CDR3 extends over 15 amino acids. The CDR3: CASTWQGALITEAFF. DNA of the CDR3: TGTGCCAGCACTTGGCAGGGGGCGCTAATAACTGAAGCTTTCTTT.

The chain employs TRBV10-3 and TRBJ2-3, with a weak D call TRBD1 (6 bases). V shed 7 bases and J shed 2 bases, with 13 bases lying between them. CDR1 is ENHRY, CDR2 SYGVKD, per germline. The CDR3 spans 14 residues. This CDR3 is CAITGQITTDTQYF. DNA of the CDR3: TGTGCCATCACCGGACAGATTACCACAGATACGCAGTATTTT.

The V and J genes are TRBV5-4 and TRBJ1-3; D ambiguous. V shed 4 bases and J shed 4 bases, with 15 bases lying between them. Germline V gene data show CDR1 as SGHNT and CDR2 as YYREEE (reference sequence). This CDR3 spans 15 amino acids. The CDR3 coding sequence is TGTGCCAGCAGCCTCGGAGCGGTCGGAGGAAACACCATATATTTT. This sequence encodes CASSLGAVGGNTIYF.

The sample holds one count of this clone. This chain links TRBV9 with TRBJ2-1, with a tentative D call TRBD1 (7 bases). This CDR3 contains 15 residues. V was clipped by 4 bases and J by 7 bases, with 18 bases between them. Per the germline V gene, CDR1 is SGDLS and CDR2 is YYNGEE. CDR3 protein: CASSTYDREVNEQFF. CDR3 bases: TGTGCCAGCAGCACGTACGACAGGGAGGTAAATGAGCAGTTCTTC.

The genes are TRBV7-6 and TRBJ2-2; 9 nucleotides match TRBD1. Germline assignment: CDR1 SGHVS and CDR2 FNYEAQ. The junction had 7 bases not matched to a gene; V was cut back by 5 bases and J by 3 bases. The CDR3 has 16 amino acids. The CDR3 region has the DNA TGTGCCAGCAGCGTAGGACAGGGGCTCTACACCGGGGAGCTGTTTTTT. It codes for CASSVGQGLYTGELFF.

The rearrangement uses TRBV27 and TRBJ2-3, with 8 bases lining up with TRBD1. This CDR3 comprises 16 residues. The germline gives CDR1 MNHEY, CDR2 SMNVEV (reference sequence). J was trimmed by 3 bases and V by 3 bases; bases with no gene match: 8. CDR3 residues: CASSLSDREVTDTQYF. The CDR3 coding sequence is TGTGCCAGCAGTTTGTCGGACAGGGAGGTGACAGATACGCAGTATTTT.

The rearrangement links TRBV18 to TRBJ2-2; D is undetermined. Per germline, CDR1 KGHSH and CDR2 LQKENI. CDR3 length: 14 residues. V dropped 5 bases and J dropped 3 bases, with 10 bases sitting between them. CDR3 protein: CASSSERYTGELFF. The DNA of the CDR3 is TGTGCCAGCTCATCCGAGCGTTACACCGGGGAGCTGTTTTTT.